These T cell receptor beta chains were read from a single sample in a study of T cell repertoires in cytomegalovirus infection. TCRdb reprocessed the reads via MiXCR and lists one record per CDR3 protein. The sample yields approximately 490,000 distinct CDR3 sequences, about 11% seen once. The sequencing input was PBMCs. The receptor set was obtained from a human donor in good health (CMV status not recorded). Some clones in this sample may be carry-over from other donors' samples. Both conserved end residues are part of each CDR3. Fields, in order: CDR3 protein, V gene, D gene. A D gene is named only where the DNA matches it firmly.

CDR3aa: CASSAHRGMNTEAFF; v_gene: TRBV12-3/TRBV12-4; d_gene: TRBD1
CDR3aa: CASSPTGIQETQYF; v_gene: TRBV18; d_gene: NA
CDR3aa: CASSLGPVGYNEQFF; v_gene: TRBV7-2; d_gene: NA
CDR3aa: CASRVRDSLNEQFF; v_gene: TRBV5-4; d_gene: TRBD1
CDR3aa: CASSLVTKDNEQFF; v_gene: TRBV13; d_gene: NA
CDR3aa: CASSKKQGLNTEAFF; v_gene: TRBV6-5; d_gene: TRBD1
CDR3aa: CSAGTGTSGGGTDTQYF; v_gene: TRBV20-1; d_gene: TRBD2
CDR3aa: CASSDATGPTGSPLHF; v_gene: TRBV2; d_gene: TRBD1
CDR3aa: CATSLQGAGQPQHF; v_gene: TRBV15; d_gene: TRBD1
CDR3aa: CASTKGTGTGNTIYF; v_gene: TRBV2; d_gene: TRBD1
CDR3aa: CASSLGGTGRTGELFF; v_gene: TRBV7-6; d_gene: TRBD1
CDR3aa: CAKTVYNEQFF; v_gene: TRBV23-1; d_gene: NA
CDR3aa: CAISEFLAGTDTQYF; v_gene: TRBV10-3; d_gene: TRBD2
CDR3aa: CTSSGGRAMDEQFF; v_gene: TRBV2; d_gene: TRBD2
CDR3aa: CASSIGSYSYEQYF; v_gene: TRBV19; d_gene: NA
CDR3aa: CSARGVVGAAYSNQPQHF; v_gene: TRBV20-1; d_gene: NA
CDR3aa: CASIGGRGPLDTEAFF; v_gene: TRBV12-3/TRBV12-4; d_gene: TRBD1
CDR3aa: CASSVTGAGEKLFF; v_gene: TRBV6-5; d_gene: TRBD1
CDR3aa: CSVKDRPGANVLTF; v_gene: TRBV29-1; d_gene: NA
CDR3aa: CASSPSLAGIGDEQFF; v_gene: TRBV18; d_gene: TRBD2
CDR3aa: CSSNRERGGYTF; v_gene: TRBV29-1; d_gene: NA
CDR3aa: CASSLVKGGFQPQHF; v_gene: TRBV7-8; d_gene: TRBD1
CDR3aa: CASRGQGLSYGYTF; v_gene: TRBV5-8; d_gene: TRBD1
CDR3aa: CASSPPTSGIEDEQFF; v_gene: TRBV4-2; d_gene: TRBD2
CDR3aa: CASNSGGSGTDTQYF; v_gene: TRBV5-1; d_gene: NA
CDR3aa: CASSVTAFEAFF; v_gene: TRBV7-9; d_gene: NA
CDR3aa: CASSPLLQGEQFF; v_gene: TRBV18; d_gene: TRBD1
CDR3aa: CASSLTPDRVGTGELFF; v_gene: TRBV7-3; d_gene: TRBD1
CDR3aa: CAGGGQAEETQYF; v_gene: TRBV2; d_gene: NA
CDR3aa: CASSLLESVTGELFF; v_gene: TRBV27; d_gene: NA
CDR3aa: CASQSSGANVLTF; v_gene: TRBV19; d_gene: NA
CDR3aa: CATPAALRAQHF; v_gene: TRBV6-4; d_gene: NA
CDR3aa: CASSVGSMNTEAFF; v_gene: TRBV9; d_gene: NA
CDR3aa: CASSPPEGNQPQHF; v_gene: TRBV28; d_gene: NA
CDR3aa: CASSLVASGYNEEQFF; v_gene: TRBV7-9; d_gene: TRBD2
CDR3aa: CASSYPTSGVSNQPQHF; v_gene: TRBV6-2/TRBV6-3; d_gene: NA
CDR3aa: CASSSLGGTSGRVGETQYF; v_gene: TRBV7-2; d_gene: TRBD2
CDR3aa: CASSFRRGEREGRNIQYF; v_gene: TRBV27; d_gene: TRBD2
CDR3aa: CASSPRTGNFEAFF; v_gene: TRBV7-2; d_gene: TRBD1
CDR3aa: CATSAWGGGTGELFF; v_gene: TRBV24-1; d_gene: TRBD2
CDR3aa: CASSPKGQAGIQYF; v_gene: TRBV7-6; d_gene: TRBD1
CDR3aa: CASSQRLTGRSNQPQHF; v_gene: TRBV7-8; d_gene: NA
CDR3aa: CASSIGADTQYF; v_gene: TRBV7-9; d_gene: NA
CDR3aa: CASSLQGASPYGYTF; v_gene: TRBV5-4; d_gene: TRBD1
CDR3aa: CASSQDSNTDTQYF; v_gene: TRBV14; d_gene: NA
CDR3aa: CSARAAGHINTGELFF; v_gene: TRBV20-1; d_gene: NA
CDR3aa: CASSQGGGIANEKLFF; v_gene: TRBV4-1; d_gene: NA
CDR3aa: CASSLGGSSYNSPLHF; v_gene: TRBV7-6; d_gene: NA
CDR3aa: CASSYGLVGARETQYF; v_gene: TRBV11-2; d_gene: TRBD2
CDR3aa: CASSPLGGAASINTGELFF; v_gene: TRBV28; d_gene: NA
CDR3aa: CASSLAPGRQPQHF; v_gene: TRBV5-1; d_gene: NA
CDR3aa: CASNGAGGYNEQFF; v_gene: TRBV2; d_gene: TRBD1
CDR3aa: CAWNSGGIHEQYF; v_gene: TRBV30; d_gene: NA
CDR3aa: CASSLVDDEQYF; v_gene: TRBV28; d_gene: NA
CDR3aa: CASSVQGRGTNEKLFF; v_gene: TRBV19; d_gene: NA
CDR3aa: CASSLAPAGGGGSYNEQFF; v_gene: TRBV5-1; d_gene: TRBD2
CDR3aa: CASSQDLSASYEQYF; v_gene: TRBV4-1; d_gene: NA
CDR3aa: CSASSPSGGGETQYF; v_gene: TRBV20-1; d_gene: TRBD2
CDR3aa: CASSPGLVHNEQFF; v_gene: TRBV7-7; d_gene: TRBD2